Shown below are 2 T cell receptor beta chains from a single sample sequenced in a study of low-dose radiotherapy and immunotherapy resistance in tumors. TRAV- and TRBV-specific primers, spanning alpha and beta chains, primed first-strand cDNA. TCRs underwent 20 PCR cycles of amplification with a constant-region primer and V-primer adapter. Via MiXCR, TCRdb re-called the reads, giving one row per CDR3 protein. The sample has about 7,300 distinct CDR3 sequences; around 80% are singletons. All receptors derive from a human donor with advanced metastatic prostate, ovarian, gallbladder or colorectal cancer (not recorded which). This table probably holds off-target reads from a library built for another chain.

This sequence joins TRBV9 and TRBJ2-7; 11 bases are shared with TRBD1. Germline values: CDR1 SGDLS, CDR2 YYNGEE. Germline trimming cut 4 bases from V and 2 bases from J; bases unmatched to any gene: 5. This CDR3 is 15 amino acids long. CDR3 sequence reads: CASSRGQGDTYEQYF. CDR3 DNA: TGTGCCAGCAGCAGGGGACAGGGGGACACCTACGAGCAGTACTTC.

This clonotype has only a few counts. The V call is TRBV20-1, the J call TRBJ2-5, with TRBD1 as a possible D gene (7 bases). The CDR3 totals 16 residues. Germline CDR1 is DFQATT and CDR2 is SNEGSKA (reference sequence). The V and J ends lost 3 bases and 4 bases respectively, with 21 bases between them. The CDR3: CSASPLQGGTGETQYF. CDR3 in DNA: TGCAGTGCTAGCCCCCTCCAGGGGGGAACGGGAGAGACCCAGTACTTC.